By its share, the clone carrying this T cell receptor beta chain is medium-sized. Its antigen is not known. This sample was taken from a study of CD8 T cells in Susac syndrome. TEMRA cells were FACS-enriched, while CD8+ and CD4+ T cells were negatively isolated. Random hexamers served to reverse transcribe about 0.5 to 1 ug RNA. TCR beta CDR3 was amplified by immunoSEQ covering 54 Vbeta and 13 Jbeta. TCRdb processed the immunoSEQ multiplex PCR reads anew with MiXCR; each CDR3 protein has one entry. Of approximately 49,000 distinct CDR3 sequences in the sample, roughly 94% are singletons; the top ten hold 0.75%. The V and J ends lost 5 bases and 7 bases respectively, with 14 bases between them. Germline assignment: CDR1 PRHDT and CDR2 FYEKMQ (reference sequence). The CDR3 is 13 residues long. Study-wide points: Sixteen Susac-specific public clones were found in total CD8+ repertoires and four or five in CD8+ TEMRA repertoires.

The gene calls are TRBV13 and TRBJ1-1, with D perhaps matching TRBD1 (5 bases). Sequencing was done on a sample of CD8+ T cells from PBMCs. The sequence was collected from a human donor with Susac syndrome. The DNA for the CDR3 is TGTGCCAGCAGCCCAGAGGACAACCATGAAGCTTTCTTT. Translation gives CASSPEDNHEAFF.